Each of the 22 T cell receptor beta chains below was sequenced from the same sample in a study of cytomegalovirus exposure and HLA in healthy donors (dated by TCRdb to between 2016 and 2019). Preparation of the library involved the immunoSEQ multiplex PCR assay. A mixture of 60 forward primers for TCR Vbeta segments and 13 reverse primers for TCR Jbeta segments was used in the multiplex PCR. The immuneACCESS repertoire file appears here via TCRdb, limited to in-frame rearrangements. These files lack a portion of the clones; in checked studies, under half of the deficit traces to unresolved V genes, and the cause of the others is not known. This sample lists about 84,000 clones; 55% to 70% were detected once. Together, the top ten hold 14% to 15% of the sample. The sample comprised PBMCs. Receptors were obtained from a woman in her forties in good health and CMV-seropositive.

V and J are TRBV18 and TRBJ1-1, with a weak D call TRBD1 (5 bases). The CDR3 has 15 amino acids. Germline CDR1 reads KGHSH; CDR2 reads LQKENI. Trimming pared 0 bases from V and 1 base from J, leaving 9 bases between. As DNA, the CDR3 is TGTGCCAGCTCACCACCGGGGCGGCCGAACACTGAAGCTTTCTTT. Protein product: CASSPPGRPNTEAFF.

The V gene is TRBV2, the J gene TRBJ1-1, with 7 bases aligning to TRBD1. Unmatched junction bases numbered 12, after V lost 1 base and J lost 7 bases. Germline CDR1 and CDR2: SNHLY and FYNNEI. CDR3 size: 16 residues. The CDR3 DNA is TGTGCCAGCAGTGAAGGGACGGGACAGCTAGGGGGTGAAGCTTTCTTT. Translated: CASSEGTGQLGGEAFF.

This clone has only a few counts. The genes are TRBV5-4 and TRBJ1-4; possible D gene TRBD1, 6 bases. Germline CDR1 and CDR2: SGHNT and YYREEE (reference sequence). Trimming shortened V by 3 bases and J by 11 bases, and 23 bases separated the two germline ends. The CDR3 totals 16 residues. CDR3 sequence reads: CASSSNPGVGPAKLFF. As DNA, the CDR3 is TGTGCCAGCAGCTCGAATCCAGGGGTAGGCCCCGCGAAACTGTTTTTT.

The chain links TRBV7-2 to TRBJ2-7; TRBD1 matches 7 bases. Trimming removed 2 bases from V and 0 bases from J; junction bases left unmatched: 4. Germline V lookup: CDR1 SGHTA, CDR2 FQGNSA. The CDR3 consists of 15 residues. CDR3 in amino acids: CASSLWTGNSYEQYF. CDR3 nucleotides: TGTGCCAGCAGCTTATGGACAGGCAACTCCTACGAGCAGTACTTC.

This chain links TRBV10-3 with TRBJ1-2; 8 nucleotides match TRBD1. The CDR3 runs to 14 residues. The germline CDR1 and CDR2 sequences are ENHRY and SYGVKD. V shed 0 bases, J shed 6 bases, and the junction held 3 bases outside the gene matches. CDR3 protein: CAISESRQGNGYTF. The CDR3 nucleotides are TGTGCCATCAGTGAGTCGAGACAGGGGAATGGCTACACCTTC.

This chain uses TRBV4-1 with TRBJ1-5; 8 bases line up with TRBD1. The ends lost 0 bases at V and 2 bases at J; junction bases unmatched: 6. The CDR3 is made up of 17 amino acids. Germline-derived CDR1 and CDR2 are MGHRA and YSYEKL. DNA of the CDR3: TGCGCCAGCAGCCAAGATCTGCTGACAGGGGGCAATCAGCCCCAGCATTTT. It is translated as CASSQDLLTGGNQPQHF.

The count of this clone is one. This chain connects TRBV7-7 to TRBJ2-5; the match to TRBD1 covers 7 bases. The CDR3 runs to 14 residues. Trimming cost V 5 bases and J 10 bases; bases outside gene matches: 13. Germline CDR1 is SSHAT and CDR2 is FNYEAQ (reference sequence). CDR3 sequence reads: CASSPGTAKMHQYF. The CDR3 DNA is TGTGCCAGCAGCCCAGGGACAGCAAAGATGCACCAGTACTTC. Using reference TRBV7-7 and TRBJ2-5 for the parts outside the CDR3, the full variable domain is GAGVSQSPRYKVTKRGQDVTLRCDPISSHATLYWYQQALGQGPEFLTYFNYEAQPDKSGLPSDRFSAERPEGSISTLTIQRTEQRDSAMYRCASSPGTAKMHQYFGPGTRLLVL.

This clone has only a few counts. The chain uses TRBV7-2 and TRBJ1-5, with 7 bases identical to TRBD1. CDR3 length equals 16 residues. CDR1 and CDR2 (germline): SGHTA, FQGNSA. V shed 5 bases and J 2 bases; nucleotides not matched to a gene: 9. DNA for the CDR3: TGTGCCAGCAGCACCCAAACAGGGGCGGGCAATCAGCCCCAGCATTTT. Its translation: CASSTQTGAGNQPQHF.

In its sample, this clone was seen once. The genes are TRBV15 and TRBJ2-3; perhaps TRBD2 as D (6 bases). The length of the CDR3 is 14 residues. With 9 bases removed from V and 2 bases from J, the gap between germline ends came to 15 bases. Germline V gene sequence: CDR1 LNHNV, CDR2 YYDKDF (reference sequence). The CDR3, as DNA: TGTGCCACATCGGGACTCCGAAACACAGATACGCAGTATTTT. It translates to CATSGLRNTDTQYF.

This rearrangement joins TRBV9 to TRBJ2-1, with D unclear. V lost 0 bases to trimming and J lost 1 base, with 8 bases between them. This CDR3 is 15 amino acids long. The germline V gene has CDR1 SGDLS and CDR2 YYNGEE. The CDR3 loop is CASSVEVLSYNEQFF. The CDR3 DNA reads as TGTGCCAGCAGCGTAGAAGTCCTATCCTACAATGAGCAGTTCTTC.

This clone was observed a handful of times. The rearrangement joins TRBV5-1 to TRBJ2-7; the D gene is possibly TRBD1 (7 bases). CDR1 and CDR2 (germline): SGHRS, YFSETQ. The CDR3 runs to 13 residues. Trimming took off 4 bases at V and 4 bases at J, with 12 bases between the two ends. In nucleotides, the CDR3 is TGCGCCAGCAGCGAGACAGGGAGGTACGAGCAGTACTTC. Residues: CASSETGRYEQYF.

V is TRBV28 and J is TRBJ1-2; TRBD1 agrees at 9 bases. The V segment lost 5 bases and the J segment 4 bases; nucleotides outside the gene matches: 26. CDR3 length: 21 amino acids. The V gene's germline CDR1 is MDHEN and CDR2 SYDVKM. In DNA form, the CDR3 reads TGTGCCAGCAGTAAAGTCTCCGGGTTTTGGCGCGACCGGACAGGGGCCTATGGCTACACCTTC. This gives the protein CASSKVSGFWRDRTGAYGYTF.

This clone was seen more than once but under ten times. Here the CDR3 DNA reads TGTGCCAGCAGTTTAGAGCGGGAGAGTCTCAATGAGCAGTTCTTC. Amino acid sequence: CASSLERESLNEQFF. This sequence joins TRBV28 and TRBJ2-1, with TRBD2 matching 8 bases. The length of the CDR3 is 15 residues. Germline lookup yields CDR1 MDHEN and CDR2 SYDVKM. With V trimmed by 2 bases and J by 6 bases, 6 bases remained unmatched.

V is TRBV7-9 and J is TRBJ1-1; D is ambiguous. Per the germline V gene, CDR1 is SEHNR and CDR2 is FQNEAQ (reference sequence). This CDR3 is built from 13 residues. V gave up 8 bases and J gave up 0 bases, with 10 bases separating them. The CDR3 DNA is TGTGCCAGCGGCCAGAACATGAACACTGAAGCTTTCTTT. Protein product: CASGQNMNTEAFF.

The J gene is TRBJ2-7, the V gene TRBV11-3, with D unclear. Germline V gene lookup returns CDR1 SGHNT and CDR2 YENEEA. Trimming removed 4 bases from V and 6 bases from J, with 13 bases in between. This CDR3 has 13 amino acids. The CDR3 nucleotides are TGTGCCAGCAGCTCCCGCTTCGGTGGCGAGCAGTACTTC. Amino acids: CASSSRFGGEQYF.

V is TRBV5-4 and J is TRBJ2-7, with D possibly TRBD2 on 6 matching bases. The CDR3 has 14 residues. Germline lookup yields CDR1 SGHNT and CDR2 YYREEE (reference sequence). V was shortened by 5 bases and J by 0 bases, with 12 bases between the two germline ends. CDR3 sequence (DNA): TGTGCCAGCAGTCTGGACGGGAGCTCCTACGAGCAGTACTTC. Translated: CASSLDGSSYEQYF. The full variable domain, in which reference TRBV5-4 and TRBJ2-7 provide the parts outside the CDR3, is ETGVTQSPTHLIKTRGQQVTLRCSSQSGHNTVSWYQQALGQGPQFIFQYYREEENGRGNFPPRFSGLQFPNYSSELNVNALELDDSALYLCASSLDGSSYEQYFGPGTRLTVT.

The rearrangement uses TRBV28 and TRBJ2-2; weak D call: TRBD1 (5 bases). The germline V and J ends were trimmed by 3 bases and 7 bases, with 18 bases remaining between them. The CDR3 contains 16 residues. CDR1 and CDR2 from the germline V gene are MDHEN and SYDVKM. The CDR3 protein is CASSFKPPGIIGELFF. The DNA of the CDR3 is TGTGCCAGCAGTTTTAAACCCCCAGGGATCATCGGGGAGCTGTTTTTT.

The chain uses TRBV25-1 and TRBJ2-3; 8 nucleotides line up with TRBD1. Trimming removed 6 bases from V and 4 bases from J; junction bases left unmatched: 0. The CDR3 extends over 12 amino acids. The germline V gene encodes CDR1 MGHDK and CDR2 SYGVNS. CDR3 region: CASRDRADTQYF. The CDR3 coding sequence is TGTGCCAGCAGGGACAGGGCAGATACGCAGTATTTT.

This clone was detected a few times. The gene calls are TRBV30 and TRBJ1-5; no definite D call. V was clipped by 0 bases and J by 3 bases, with 6 bases between them. Germline V gives CDR1 GTSNPN, CDR2 SVGIG (reference sequence). The CDR3 extends over 13 amino acids. CDR3 sequence: CAWSVAINQPQHF. Written as DNA, the CDR3 is TGTGCCTGGAGTGTAGCTATCAATCAGCCCCAGCATTTT.

The chain carries TRBV5-4 and TRBJ1-2; TRBD1 matches at 8 bases. Germline V gene data show CDR1 as SGHNT and CDR2 as YYREEE (reference sequence). J was trimmed by 8 bases and V by 0 bases; bases with no gene match: 12. There are 16 residues in the CDR3. In nucleotides, the CDR3 is TGTGCCAGCAGCTTGGATGGTCGTCAGGGGGCGCACGGCTACACCTTC. Protein product: CASSLDGRQGAHGYTF.

Only a few counts were recorded for this clone. The rearrangement links TRBV2 to TRBJ2-7; 11 bases line up with TRBD1. The CDR3 contains 16 residues. Germline V gene sequence: CDR1 SNHLY, CDR2 FYNNEI. V lost 1 base to trimming and J lost 1 base; unmatched junction nucleotides: 3. CDR3 sequence reads: CASSEGTGGQSYEQYF. In DNA form, the CDR3 reads TGTGCCAGCAGTGAAGGGACAGGGGGCCAATCCTACGAGCAGTACTTC.

This chain links TRBV5-6 with TRBJ1-2; no definite D call. The CDR3 covers 13 residues. Germline CDR1 reads SGHDT; CDR2 reads YYEEEE. The V end lost 4 bases, the J end lost 8 bases, and 15 bases lay between the germline ends. The CDR3: CASSDTTRNGYTF. CDR3 nucleotide sequence: TGTGCCAGCAGCGATACTACAAGAAACGGCTACACCTTC.